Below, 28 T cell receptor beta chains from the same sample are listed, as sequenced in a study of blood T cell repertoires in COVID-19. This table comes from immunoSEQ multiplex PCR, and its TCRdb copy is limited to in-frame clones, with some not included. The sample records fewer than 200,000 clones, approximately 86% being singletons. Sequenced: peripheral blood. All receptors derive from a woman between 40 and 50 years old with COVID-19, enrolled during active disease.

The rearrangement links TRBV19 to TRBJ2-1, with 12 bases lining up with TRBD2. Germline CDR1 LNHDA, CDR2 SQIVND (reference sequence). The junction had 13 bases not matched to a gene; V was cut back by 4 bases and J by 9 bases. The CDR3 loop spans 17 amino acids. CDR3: CASSTLPRLAGDGEQFF. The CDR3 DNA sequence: TGTGCCAGTAGTACCCTCCCCAGACTAGCGGGAGACGGTGAGCAGTTCTTC.

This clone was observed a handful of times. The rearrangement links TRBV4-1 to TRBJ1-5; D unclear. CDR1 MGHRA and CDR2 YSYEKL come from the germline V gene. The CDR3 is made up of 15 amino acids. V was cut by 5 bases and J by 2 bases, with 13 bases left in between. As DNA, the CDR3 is TGCGCCAGCAGCGCGGAGTGGAGGGGCAATCAGCCCCAGCATTTT. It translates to CASSAEWRGNQPQHF.

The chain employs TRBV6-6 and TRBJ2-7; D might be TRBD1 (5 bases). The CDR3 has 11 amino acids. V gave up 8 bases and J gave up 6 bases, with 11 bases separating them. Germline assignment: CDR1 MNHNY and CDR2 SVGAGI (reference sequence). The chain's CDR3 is CASSTVSEQYF. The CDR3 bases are TGTGCCAGCTCGACAGTAAGCGAGCAGTACTTC.

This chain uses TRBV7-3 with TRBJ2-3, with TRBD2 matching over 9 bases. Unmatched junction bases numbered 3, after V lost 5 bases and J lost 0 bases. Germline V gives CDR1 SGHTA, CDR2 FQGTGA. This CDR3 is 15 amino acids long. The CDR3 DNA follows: TGTGCCAGCAGCCTTCTAGCGGGGAGCACAGATACGCAGTATTTT. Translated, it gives CASSLLAGSTDTQYF. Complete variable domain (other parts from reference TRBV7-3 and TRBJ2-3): GAGVSQTPSNKVTEKGKYVELRCDPISGHTALYWYRQSLGQGPEFLIYFQGTGAADDSGLPNDRFFAVRPEGSVSTLKIQRTERGDSAVYLCASSLLAGSTDTQYFGPGTRLTVL.

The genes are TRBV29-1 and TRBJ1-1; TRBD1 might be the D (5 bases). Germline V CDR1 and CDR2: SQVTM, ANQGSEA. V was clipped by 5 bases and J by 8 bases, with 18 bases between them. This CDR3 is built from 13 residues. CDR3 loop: CSVLQVWNGEAFF. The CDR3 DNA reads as TGCAGCGTTTTACAGGTGTGGAACGGGGAAGCTTTCTTT.

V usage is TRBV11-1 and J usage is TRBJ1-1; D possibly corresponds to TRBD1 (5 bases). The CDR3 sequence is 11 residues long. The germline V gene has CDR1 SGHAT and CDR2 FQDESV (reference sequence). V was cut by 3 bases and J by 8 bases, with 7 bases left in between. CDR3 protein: CASSFAGEAFF. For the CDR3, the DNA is TGTGCCAGCAGCTTTGCAGGGGAAGCTTTCTTT.

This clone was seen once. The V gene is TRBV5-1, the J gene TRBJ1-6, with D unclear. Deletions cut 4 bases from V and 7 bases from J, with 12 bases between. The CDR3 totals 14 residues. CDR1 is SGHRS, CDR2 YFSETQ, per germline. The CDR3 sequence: CASSTGETNSPLHF. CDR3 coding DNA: TGCGCCAGCAGCACTGGGGAGACGAATTCACCCCTCCACTTT.

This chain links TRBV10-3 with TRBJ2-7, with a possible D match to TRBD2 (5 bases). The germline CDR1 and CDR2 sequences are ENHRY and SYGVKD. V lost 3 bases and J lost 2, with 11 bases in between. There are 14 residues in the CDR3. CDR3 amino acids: CAISENEGAYEQYV. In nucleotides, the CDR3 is TGTGCCATCAGTGAAAATGAGGGAGCCTACGAGCAGTACGTC.

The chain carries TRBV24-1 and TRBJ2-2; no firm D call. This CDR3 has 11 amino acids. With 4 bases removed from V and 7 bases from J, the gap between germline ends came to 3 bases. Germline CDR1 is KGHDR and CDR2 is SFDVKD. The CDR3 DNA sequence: TGTGCCACCAGTGACGTCGGGGAGCTGTTTTTT. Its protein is CATSDVGELFF.

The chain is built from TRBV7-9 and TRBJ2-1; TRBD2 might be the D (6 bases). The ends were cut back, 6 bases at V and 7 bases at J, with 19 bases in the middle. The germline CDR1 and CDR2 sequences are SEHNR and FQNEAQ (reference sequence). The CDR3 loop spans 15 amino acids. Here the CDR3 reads CASSLAWGAGNEQFF. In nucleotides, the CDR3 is TGTGCCAGCAGTCTAGCGTGGGGAGCTGGGAATGAGCAGTTCTTC.

The CDR3: CAWTPRGSYNEQFF. CDR3 nucleotides: TGTGCCTGGACCCCCCGGGGGTCCTACAATGAGCAGTTCTTC. This chain joins TRBV30 and TRBJ2-1; a weak D match, TRBD2 (6 bases). The CDR3 sequence is 14 residues long. Germline lookup yields CDR1 GTSNPN and CDR2 SVGIG (reference sequence). The V and J ends lost 4 bases and 1 base respectively, with 11 bases between them.

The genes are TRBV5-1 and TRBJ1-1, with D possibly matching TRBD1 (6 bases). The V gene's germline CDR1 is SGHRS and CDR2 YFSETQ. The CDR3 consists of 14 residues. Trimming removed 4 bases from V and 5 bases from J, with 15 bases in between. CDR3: CASSPPTGHTEAFF. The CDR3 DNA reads TGCGCCAGCAGCCCACCCACAGGGCATACTGAAGCTTTCTTT.

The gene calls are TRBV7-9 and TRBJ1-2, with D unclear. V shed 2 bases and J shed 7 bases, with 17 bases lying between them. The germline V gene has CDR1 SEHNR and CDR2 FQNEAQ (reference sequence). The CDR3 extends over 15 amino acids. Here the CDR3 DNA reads TGTGCCAGCAGCTTATCGTCTCCCCTGGTGCGTGGCTACACCTTC. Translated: CASSLSSPLVRGYTF.

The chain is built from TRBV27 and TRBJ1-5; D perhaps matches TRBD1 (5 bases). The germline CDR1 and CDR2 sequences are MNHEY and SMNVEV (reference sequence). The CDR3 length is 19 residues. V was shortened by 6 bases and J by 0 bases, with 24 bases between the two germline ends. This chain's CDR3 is CASRYRGVVMSDSNQPQHF. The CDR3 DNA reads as TGTGCCAGCAGATATAGGGGCGTCGTAATGTCTGATAGCAATCAGCCCCAGCATTTT.

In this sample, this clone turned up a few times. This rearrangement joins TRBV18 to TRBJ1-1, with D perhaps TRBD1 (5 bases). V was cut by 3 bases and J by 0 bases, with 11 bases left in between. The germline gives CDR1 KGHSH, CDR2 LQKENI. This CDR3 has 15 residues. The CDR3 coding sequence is TGTGCCAGCTCACCCGTCGGGGGGATGAACACTGAAGCTTTCTTT. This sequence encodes CASSPVGGMNTEAFF. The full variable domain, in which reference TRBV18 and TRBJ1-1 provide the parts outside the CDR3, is NAGVMQNPRHLVRRRGQEARLRCSPMKGHSHVYWYRQLPEEGLKFMVYLQKENIIDESGMPKERFSAEFPKEGPSILRIQQVVRGDSAAYFCASSPVGGMNTEAFFGQGTRLTVV.

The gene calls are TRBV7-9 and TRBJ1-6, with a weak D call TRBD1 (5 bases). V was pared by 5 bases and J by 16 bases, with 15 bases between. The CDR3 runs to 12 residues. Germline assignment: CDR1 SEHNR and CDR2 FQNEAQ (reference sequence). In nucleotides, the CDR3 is TGTGCCAGCAGCAGGGGAGGTCATATTCTCCACTTT. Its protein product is CASSRGGHILHF.

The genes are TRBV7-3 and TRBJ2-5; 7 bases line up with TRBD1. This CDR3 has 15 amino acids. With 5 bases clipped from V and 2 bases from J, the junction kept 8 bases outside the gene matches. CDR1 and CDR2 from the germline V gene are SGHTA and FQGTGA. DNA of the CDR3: TGTGCCAGCAGCCTGTTAACAGGGGCTCAAGAGACCCAGTACTTC. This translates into CASSLLTGAQETQYF.

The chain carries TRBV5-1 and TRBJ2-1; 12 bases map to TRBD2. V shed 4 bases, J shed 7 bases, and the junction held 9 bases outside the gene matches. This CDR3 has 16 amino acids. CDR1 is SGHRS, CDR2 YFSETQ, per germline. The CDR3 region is CASSLQTSGGNNEQFF. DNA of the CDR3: TGCGCCAGCAGCCTCCAGACTAGCGGGGGCAATAATGAGCAGTTCTTC. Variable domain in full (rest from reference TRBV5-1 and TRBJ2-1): KAGVTQTPRYLIKTRGQQVTLSCSPISGHRSVSWYQQTPGQGLQFLFEYFSETQRNKGNFPGRFSGRQFSNSRSEMNVSTLELGDSALYLCASSLQTSGGNNEQFFGPGTRLTVL.

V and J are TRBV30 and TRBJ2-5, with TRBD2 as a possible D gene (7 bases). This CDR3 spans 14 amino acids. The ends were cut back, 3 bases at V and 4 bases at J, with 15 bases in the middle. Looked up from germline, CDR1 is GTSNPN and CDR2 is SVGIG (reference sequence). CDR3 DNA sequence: TGTGCCTGGAGGGGAAGGGGGGGCATAGAGACCCAGTACTTC. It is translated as CAWRGRGGIETQYF. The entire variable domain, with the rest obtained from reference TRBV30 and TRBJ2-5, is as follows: SQTIHQWPATLVQPVGSPLSLECTVEGTSNPNLYWYRQAAGRGLQLLFYSVGIGQISSEVPQNLSASRPQDRQFILSSKKLLLSDSGFYLCAWRGRGGIETQYFGPGTRLLVL.

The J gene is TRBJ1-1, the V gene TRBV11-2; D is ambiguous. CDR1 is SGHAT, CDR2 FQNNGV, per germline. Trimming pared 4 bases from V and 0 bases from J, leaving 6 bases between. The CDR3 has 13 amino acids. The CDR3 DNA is TGTGCCAGCAGCTGGCAAATGAACACTGAAGCTTTCTTT. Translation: CASSWQMNTEAFF.

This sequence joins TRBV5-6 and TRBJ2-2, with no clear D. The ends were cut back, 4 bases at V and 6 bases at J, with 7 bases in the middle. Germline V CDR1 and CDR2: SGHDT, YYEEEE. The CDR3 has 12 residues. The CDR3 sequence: CASSHSPGELFF. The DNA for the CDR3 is TGTGCCAGCAGCCACTCCCCCGGGGAGCTGTTTTTT. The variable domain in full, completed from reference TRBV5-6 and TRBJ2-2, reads DAGVTQSPTHLIKTRGQQVTLRCSPKSGHDTVSWYQQALGQGPQFIFQYYEEEERQRGNFPDRFSGHQFPNYSSELNVNALLLGDSALYLCASSHSPGELFFGEGSRLTVL.

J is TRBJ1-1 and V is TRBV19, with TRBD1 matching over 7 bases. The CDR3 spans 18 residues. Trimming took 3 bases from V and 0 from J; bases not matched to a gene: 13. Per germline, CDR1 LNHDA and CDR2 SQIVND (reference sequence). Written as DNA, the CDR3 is TGTGCCAGTAGTATTTATCCTCCGGGACAGACCATGAACACTGAAGCTTTCTTT. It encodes CASSIYPPGQTMNTEAFF.

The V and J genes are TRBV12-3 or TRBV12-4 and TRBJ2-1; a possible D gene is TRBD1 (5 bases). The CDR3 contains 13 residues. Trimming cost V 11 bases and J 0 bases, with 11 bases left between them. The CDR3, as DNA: TGTGCCGGGGCCACGAGCTCCTACAATGAGCAGTTCTTC. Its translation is CAGATSSYNEQFF.

The CDR3, as DNA: TGCGCCAGCTTCGAGGGGGGGCGGATTGGGTATGATGAGCAGTTCTTC. The encoded protein is CASFEGGRIGYDEQFF. The V and J genes are TRBV5-1 and TRBJ2-1; TRBD2 is a possible D gene (7 bases). The CDR3 consists of 16 residues. Germline CDR1 and CDR2: SGHRS and YFSETQ. V gave up 7 bases and J gave up 8 bases, with 25 bases separating them. Using reference TRBV5-1 and TRBJ2-1 for the parts outside the CDR3, the full variable domain is KAGVTQTPRYLIKTRGQQVTLSCSPISGHRSVSWYQQTPGQGLQFLFEYFSETQRNKGNFPGRFSGRQFSNSRSEMNVSTLELGDSALYLCASFEGGRIGYDEQFFGPGTRLTVL.

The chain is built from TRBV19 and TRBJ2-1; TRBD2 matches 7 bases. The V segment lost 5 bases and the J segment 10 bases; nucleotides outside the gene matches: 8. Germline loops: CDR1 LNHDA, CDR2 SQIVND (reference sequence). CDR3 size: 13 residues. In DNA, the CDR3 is TGTGCCAGTAGTGCGACTAGCCCTGGGGAGCAGTTCTTC. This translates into CASSATSPGEQFF.

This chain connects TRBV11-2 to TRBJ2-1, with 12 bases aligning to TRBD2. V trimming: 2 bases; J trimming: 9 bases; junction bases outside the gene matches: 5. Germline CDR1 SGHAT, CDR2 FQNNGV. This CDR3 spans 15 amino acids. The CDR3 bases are TGTGCCAGCAGCTTATCTAGCGGGAGGGCCCCTGAGCAGTTCTTC. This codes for CASSLSSGRAPEQFF.

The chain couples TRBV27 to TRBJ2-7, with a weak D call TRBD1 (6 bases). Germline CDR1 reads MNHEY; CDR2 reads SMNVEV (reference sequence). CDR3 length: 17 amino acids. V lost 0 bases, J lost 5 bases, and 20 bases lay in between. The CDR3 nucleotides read TGTGCCAGCAGTTTATCTCGATGGGGGCCCCAATCCGACGAGCAGTACTTC. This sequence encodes CASSLSRWGPQSDEQYF.

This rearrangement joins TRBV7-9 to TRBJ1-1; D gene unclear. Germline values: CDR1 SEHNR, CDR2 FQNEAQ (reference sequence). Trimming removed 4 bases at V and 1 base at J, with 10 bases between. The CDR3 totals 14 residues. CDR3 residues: CASSSTGANTEAFF. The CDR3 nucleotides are TGTGCCAGCAGCTCAACCGGTGCGAACACTGAAGCTTTCTTT. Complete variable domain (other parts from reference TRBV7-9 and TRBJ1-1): DTGVSQNPRHKITKRGQNVTFRCDPISEHNRLYWYRQTLGQGPEFLTYFQNEAQLEKSRLLSDRFSAERPKGSFSTLEIQRTEQGDSAMYLCASSSTGANTEAFFGQGTRLTVV.